Listed below are T cell receptor beta chains from one sample, sequenced in a study of CXCR3-negative and CXCR3-positive naive CD8 T cells. TCRdb reprocessed the 5' RACE reads, keeping one entry per CDR3 protein, no DNA. Recorded for this sample: 100,000 to 150,000 distinct CDR3 sequences. Sequencing was done on a sample of naive CXCR3- CD8+ T cells from blood. The receptors come from a human donor in good health. Some clones in this sample may be carry-over from other donors' samples. Each CDR3 is given with its conserved first and last residue. The order of the fields is J gene, CDR3 length, V gene, CDR3 protein.

TRBJ2-1,11,TRBV29-1,CSVSTSGEQFF
TRBJ2-5,15,TRBV2,CASSVGLTGLETQYF
TRBJ2-1,15,TRBV7-8,CASSESDRGRNEQFF
TRBJ1-1,11,TRBV2,CASLEQVEAFF
TRBJ2-7,17,TRBV11-3,CASSLGLRDGPSYEQYF
TRBJ1-2,12,TRBV29-1,CSVDPGSYGYTF
TRBJ1-5,17,TRBV7-9,CASSLGQGTGVDQPQHF
TRBJ2-6,15,TRBV15,CATSRDRGSGDVLTF
TRBJ1-4,15,TRBV28,CASSLSDRGLRKLFF
TRBJ2-2,14,TRBV29-1,CSVETGTGVGELFF
TRBJ2-3,15,TRBV4-3,CASSQLAGGADTQYF
TRBJ1-2,16,TRBV4-2,CASSQEGWPSNYGYTF
TRBJ2-7,15,TRBV6-6,CASSWDTLYSYEQYF
TRBJ2-5,16,TRBV5-1,CASSLLTSPGGETQYF
TRBJ1-1,16,TRBV28,CASSPPGQGWNTEAFF
TRBJ2-3,14,TRBV9,CASSPWDRPDTQYF
TRBJ2-1,14,TRBV7-9,CASSSKNKPGQQFF
TRBJ2-3,15,TRBV6-2/TRBV6-3,CASSLTSGGADTQYF
TRBJ1-2,15,TRBV6-1,CASSEPTGVNYGYTF
TRBJ2-5,14,TRBV4-1,CASSHLAGGETQYF
TRBJ2-1,15,TRBV4-1,CASSQVAGLDNEQFF
TRBJ2-2,14,TRBV5-1,CASSLVGTDGELFF
TRBJ2-5,14,TRBV5-6,CASSPWSPMETQYF
TRBJ2-7,15,TRBV9,CASRVDSGSSYEQYF
TRBJ1-4,14,TRBV6-6,CASSPQGTNEKLFF
TRBJ2-1,12,TRBV23-1,CASRKGGNEQFF
TRBJ2-7,14,TRBV14,CASRERGGIDEQYF